The TCR beta chain under discussion was sequenced for a study of T cells after yellow fever vaccination. CDR1 and CDR2 (germline): LGHNT, FRNRAP. The CDR3 runs 17 residues. V was clipped by 4 bases and J by 1 base; unmatched bases: 13. Via MiXCR, TCRdb re-called the 5' RACE reads, giving one row per CDR3 protein. The table shows about 160,000 distinct CDR3 sequences, with 9.3% occurring only once. The sequence was obtained from a man younger than 35 who received the YFV17D yellow fever vaccine. The chain links TRBV12-5 to TRBJ2-7, with 7 bases fitting TRBD2. Sequencing was performed on CD8+ T cells sorted from PBMCs, taken 45 days after the yellow fever booster vaccination. CDR3 in DNA: TGTGCTAGTGGTTCTTCCCCGGGACCGGGACTATCCTACGAGCAGTACTTC. This sequence encodes CASGSSPGPGLSYEQYF.